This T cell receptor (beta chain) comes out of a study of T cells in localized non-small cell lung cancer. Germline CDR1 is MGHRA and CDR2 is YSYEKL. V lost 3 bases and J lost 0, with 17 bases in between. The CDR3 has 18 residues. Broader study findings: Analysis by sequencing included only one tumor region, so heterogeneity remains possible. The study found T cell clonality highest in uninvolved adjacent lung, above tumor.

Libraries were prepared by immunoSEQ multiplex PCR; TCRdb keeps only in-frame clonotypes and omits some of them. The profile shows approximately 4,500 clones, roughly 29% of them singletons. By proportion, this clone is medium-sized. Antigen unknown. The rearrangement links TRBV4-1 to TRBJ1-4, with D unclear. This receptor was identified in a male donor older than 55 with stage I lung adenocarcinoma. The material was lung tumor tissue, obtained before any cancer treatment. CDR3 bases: TGCGCCAGCAGCCACACGCTTGCTGAGGGCGCAACTAATGAAAAACTGTTTTTT. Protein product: CASSHTLAEGATNEKLFF.